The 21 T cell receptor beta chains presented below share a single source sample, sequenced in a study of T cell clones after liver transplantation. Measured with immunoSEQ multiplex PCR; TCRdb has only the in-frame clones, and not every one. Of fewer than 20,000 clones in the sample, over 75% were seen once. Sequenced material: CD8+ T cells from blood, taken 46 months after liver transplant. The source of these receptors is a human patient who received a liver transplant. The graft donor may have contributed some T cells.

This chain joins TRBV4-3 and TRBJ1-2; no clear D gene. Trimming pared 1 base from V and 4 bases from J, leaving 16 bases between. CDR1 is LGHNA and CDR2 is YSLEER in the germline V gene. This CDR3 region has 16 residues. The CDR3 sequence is CASSQGSGMGIYGYTF. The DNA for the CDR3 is TGCGCCAGCAGCCAAGGCTCGGGAATGGGGATCTATGGCTACACCTTC.

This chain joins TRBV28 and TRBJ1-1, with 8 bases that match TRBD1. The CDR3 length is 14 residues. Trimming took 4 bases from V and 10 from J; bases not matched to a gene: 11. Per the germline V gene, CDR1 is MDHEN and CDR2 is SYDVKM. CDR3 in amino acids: CASSSLRGRITAFF. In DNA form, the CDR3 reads TGTGCCAGCAGTTCCCTCAGGGGGCGCATTACAGCTTTCTTT.

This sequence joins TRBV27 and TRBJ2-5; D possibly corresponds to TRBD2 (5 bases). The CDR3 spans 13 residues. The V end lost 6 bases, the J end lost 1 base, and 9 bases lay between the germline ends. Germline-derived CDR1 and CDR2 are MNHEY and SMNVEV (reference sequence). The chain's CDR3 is CASRGGLQETQYF. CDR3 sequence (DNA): TGTGCCAGCAGGGGTGGACTCCAAGAGACCCAGTACTTC.

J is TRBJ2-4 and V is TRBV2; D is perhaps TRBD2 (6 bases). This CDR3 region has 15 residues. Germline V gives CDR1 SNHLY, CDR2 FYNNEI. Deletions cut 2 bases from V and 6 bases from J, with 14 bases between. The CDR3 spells CASSEYGGKGNIQYF. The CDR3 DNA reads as TGTGCCAGCAGTGAATATGGGGGGAAGGGAAACATTCAGTACTTC.

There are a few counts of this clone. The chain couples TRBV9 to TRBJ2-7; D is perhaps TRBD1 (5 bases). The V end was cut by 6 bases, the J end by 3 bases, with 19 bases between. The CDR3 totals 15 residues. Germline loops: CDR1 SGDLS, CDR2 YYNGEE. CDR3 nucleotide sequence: TGTGCCAGCAAGGAAGGGGCTGATCCGAACTACGAGCAGTACTTC. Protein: CASKEGADPNYEQYF.

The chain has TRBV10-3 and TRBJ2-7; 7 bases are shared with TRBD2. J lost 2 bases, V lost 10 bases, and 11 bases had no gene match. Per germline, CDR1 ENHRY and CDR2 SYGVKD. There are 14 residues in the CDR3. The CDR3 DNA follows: TGTGCCACCGGTCGGGGGGAGGGCGCCTACGAGCAGTACTTC. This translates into CATGRGEGAYEQYF.

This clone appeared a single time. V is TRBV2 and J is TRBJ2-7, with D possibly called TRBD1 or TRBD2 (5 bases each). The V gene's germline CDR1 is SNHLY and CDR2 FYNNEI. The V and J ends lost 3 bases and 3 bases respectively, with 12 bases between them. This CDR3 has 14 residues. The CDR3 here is CASSEGTVYYEQYF. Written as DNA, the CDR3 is TGTGCCAGCAGTGAGGGGACGGTATACTACGAGCAGTACTTC.

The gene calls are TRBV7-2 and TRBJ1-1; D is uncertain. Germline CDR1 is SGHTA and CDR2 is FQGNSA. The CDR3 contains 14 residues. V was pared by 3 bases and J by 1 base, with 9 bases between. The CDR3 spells CASSFLTANTEAFF. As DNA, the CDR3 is TGTGCCAGCAGCTTTTTAACAGCGAACACTGAAGCTTTCTTT.

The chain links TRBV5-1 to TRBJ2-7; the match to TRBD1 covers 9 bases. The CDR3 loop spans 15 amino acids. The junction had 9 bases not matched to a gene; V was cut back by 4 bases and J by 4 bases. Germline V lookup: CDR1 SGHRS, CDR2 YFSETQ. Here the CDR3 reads CASSPRTGDGYEQYF. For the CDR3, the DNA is TGCGCCAGCAGCCCCCGGACAGGGGATGGATACGAGCAGTACTTC.

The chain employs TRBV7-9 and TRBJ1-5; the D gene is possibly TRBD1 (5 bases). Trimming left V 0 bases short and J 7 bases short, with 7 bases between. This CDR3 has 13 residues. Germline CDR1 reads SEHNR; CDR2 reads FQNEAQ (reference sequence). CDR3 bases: TGTGCCAGCAGCTTAGCGGGGGGGCAGCCCCAGCATTTT. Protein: CASSLAGGQPQHF.

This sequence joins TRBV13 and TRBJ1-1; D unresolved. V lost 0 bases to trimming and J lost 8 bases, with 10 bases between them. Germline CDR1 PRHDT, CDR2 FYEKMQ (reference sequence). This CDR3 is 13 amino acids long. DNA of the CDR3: TGTGCCAGCAGCTTAGGCCTAGGTTCCGAAGCTTTCTTT. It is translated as CASSLGLGSEAFF. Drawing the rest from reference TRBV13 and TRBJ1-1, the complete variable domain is AAGVIQSPRHLIKEKRETATLKCYPIPRHDTVYWYQQGPGQDPQFLISFYEKMQSDKGSIPDRFSAQQFSDYHSELNMSSLELGDSALYFCASSLGLGSEAFFGQGTRLTVV.

The CDR3 protein is CASSPLASTYNEQFF. CDR3 DNA sequence: TGTGCCAGCAGCCCACTCGCGTCGACCTACAATGAGCAGTTCTTC. This chain joins TRBV7-9 and TRBJ2-1; no clear D gene. The ends were cut back, 5 bases at V and 2 bases at J, with 13 bases in the middle. The CDR3 runs to 15 residues. Germline CDR1 and CDR2: SEHNR and FQNEAQ (reference sequence).

The CDR3 region is CASSPRGHYEQYF. CDR3 DNA: TGTGCCAGCAGTCCCCGCGGTCACTACGAGCAGTACTTC. The genes are TRBV28 and TRBJ2-7; D is uncertain. V lost 5 bases and J 3 bases, leaving 11 bases between the germline ends. Germline V CDR1 and CDR2: MDHEN, SYDVKM. The CDR3 has 13 residues.

In DNA, the CDR3 is TGTGCCAGCAGCCCGCCCCGCCGGGACAATGCTGGAAACACCATATATTTT. Translation: CASSPPRRDNAGNTIYF. The chain couples TRBV5-8 to TRBJ1-3, with D tentatively TRBD1 (6 bases). This CDR3 contains 17 residues. Trimming shortened V by 4 bases and J by 2 bases, and 19 bases separated the two germline ends. Germline-derived CDR1 and CDR2 are SGHTS and YDEGEE.

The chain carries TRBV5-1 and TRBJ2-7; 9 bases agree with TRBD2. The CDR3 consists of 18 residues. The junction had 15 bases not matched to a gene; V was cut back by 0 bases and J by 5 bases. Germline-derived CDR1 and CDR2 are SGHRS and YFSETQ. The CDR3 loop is CASSLGGEAGGPLNEQYF. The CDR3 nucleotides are TGCGCCAGCAGCTTGGGGGGAGAGGCGGGAGGGCCACTTAACGAGCAGTACTTC.

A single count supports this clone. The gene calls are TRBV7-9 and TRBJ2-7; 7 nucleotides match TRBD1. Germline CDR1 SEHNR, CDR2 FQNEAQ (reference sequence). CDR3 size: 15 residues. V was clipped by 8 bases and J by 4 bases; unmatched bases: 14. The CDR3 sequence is CASSSGPGGTYEQYF. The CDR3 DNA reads TGTGCCAGCTCCTCTGGGCCAGGGGGTACGTACGAGCAGTACTTC.

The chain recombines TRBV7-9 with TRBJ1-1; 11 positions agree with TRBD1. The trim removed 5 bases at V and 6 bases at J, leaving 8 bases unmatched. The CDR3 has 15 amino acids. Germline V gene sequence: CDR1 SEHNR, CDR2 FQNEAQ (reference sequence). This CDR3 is CASSPRTGGASEAFF. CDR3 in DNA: TGTGCCAGCAGCCCCCGGACAGGGGGCGCTTCTGAAGCTTTCTTT.

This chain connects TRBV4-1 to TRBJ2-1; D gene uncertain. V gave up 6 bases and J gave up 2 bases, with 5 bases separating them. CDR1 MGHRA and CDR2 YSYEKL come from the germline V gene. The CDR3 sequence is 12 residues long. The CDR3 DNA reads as TGCGCCAGCAGTCCAACCTACAATGAGCAGTTCTTC. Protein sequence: CASSPTYNEQFF.

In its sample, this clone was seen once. DNA for the CDR3: TGTGCCAGCAGTTTTACAGGGGGTGGCTATGGCTACACCTTC. It specifies CASSFTGGGYGYTF. This chain joins TRBV6-5 and TRBJ1-2, with 8 bases that match TRBD1. The CDR3 length is 14 residues. V was pared by 4 bases and J by 4 bases, with 5 bases of the junction left unmatched. Germline V gene sequence: CDR1 MNHEY, CDR2 SVGAGI.

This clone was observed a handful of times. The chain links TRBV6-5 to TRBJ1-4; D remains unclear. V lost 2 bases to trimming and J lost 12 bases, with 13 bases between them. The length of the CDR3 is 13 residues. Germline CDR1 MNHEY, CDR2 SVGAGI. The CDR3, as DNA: TGTGCCAGCAGTTACAACCCCGGAGTGGAACTGTTTTTT. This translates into CASSYNPGVELFF.

The CDR3 DNA is TGTGCCAGCTCAGCTAGCACGGATGAGCAGTTCTTC. Translated, it gives CASSASTDEQFF. The chain links TRBV18 to TRBJ2-1, with D tentatively TRBD2 (5 bases). V dropped 5 bases and J dropped 8 bases, with 10 bases sitting between them. This CDR3 comprises 12 residues. The germline V gene encodes CDR1 KGHSH and CDR2 LQKENI.